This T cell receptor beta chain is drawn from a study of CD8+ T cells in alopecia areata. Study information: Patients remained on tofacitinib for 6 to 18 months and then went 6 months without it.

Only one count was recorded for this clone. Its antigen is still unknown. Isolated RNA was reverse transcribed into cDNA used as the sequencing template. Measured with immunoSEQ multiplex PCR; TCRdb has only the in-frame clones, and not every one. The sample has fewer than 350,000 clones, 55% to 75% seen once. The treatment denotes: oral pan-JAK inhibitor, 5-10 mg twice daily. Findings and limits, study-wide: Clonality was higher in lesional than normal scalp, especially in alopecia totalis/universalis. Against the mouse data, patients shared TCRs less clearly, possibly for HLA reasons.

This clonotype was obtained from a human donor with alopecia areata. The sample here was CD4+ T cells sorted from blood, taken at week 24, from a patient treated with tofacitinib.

DNA for the CDR3: TGTGCCTGGAGTGTACGAGCTGGGTATTACTACGAGCAGTACTTC. It translates to CAWSVRAGYYYEQYF. The chain couples TRBV30 to TRBJ2-7; no clear D. The CDR3 contains 15 residues. Deletions cut 0 bases from V and 3 bases from J, with 15 bases between. From germline, CDR1 is GTSNPN and CDR2 SVGIG (reference sequence).